A selection of T cell receptor beta chains follows, all from one sample in a study of blood T cell repertoires in COVID-19. Repertoires were generated with immunoSEQ multiplex PCR, while TCRdb's copy carries only in-frame clones and drops some. The sample lists 450,000 to 600,000 clones, 87% occurring once. The source material was PBMCs or T cells enriched from blood (not recorded which). The receptors originated from a young woman who had recovered from COVID-19. Both conserved end residues are part of each CDR3. A D gene is named only where the DNA matches it firmly. Only some rows state a clone size, as once, few, many or a class for expanded clones.

>TRBJ1-5|NA|NA|TRBV13
CASSLSGGGSDQPQHF
TGTGCCAGCAGCTTGTCTGGCGGGGGCAGCGATCAGCCCCAGCATTTT
>TRBJ2-7|NA|NA|TRBV2
CAISKGGTYEQYF
TGTGCCATCTCAAAGGGAGGCACCTACGAGCAGTACTTC
>TRBJ1-1|NA|once|TRBV12-3/TRBV12-4
CASSLWGVQAFF
TGTGCCAGCAGTTTATGGGGGGTTCAAGCTTTCTTT
>TRBJ1-1|TRBD1|NA|TRBV5-1
CASSPLGGTGKDTEAFF
TGCGCCAGCAGCCCTCTGGGGGGGACAGGAAAGGACACTGAAGCTTTCTTT
>TRBJ2-7|TRBD1|NA|TRBV19
CASSTRQGAHEQYF
TGTGCCAGTAGTACCCGACAGGGGGCCCACGAGCAGTACTTC
>TRBJ2-7|TRBD2|NA|TRBV6-5
CASKLAGGTYEQYF
TGTGCCAGCAAACTAGCGGGGGGAACCTACGAGCAGTACTTC
>TRBJ1-2|TRBD1|NA|TRBV2
CASSSPGQVYYGYTF
TGTGCCAGCAGTTCTCCGGGACAGGTGTACTATGGCTACACCTTC
>TRBJ2-5|NA|NA|TRBV9
CASTLEADQETQYF
TGTGCCAGCACCCTCGAGGCAGATCAAGAGACCCAGTACTTC
>TRBJ2-6|NA|NA|TRBV5-6
CASSRIVGASSGANVLTF
TGTGCCAGCAGCCGGATCGTCGGAGCCTCCTCTGGGGCCAACGTCCTGACTTTC
>TRBJ1-6|NA|NA|TRBV5-4
CASSFSGTSSPLHF
TGTGCCAGCAGCTTCTCCGGGACAAGTTCACCCCTCCACTTT
>TRBJ1-5|TRBD1|NA|TRBV19
CASSRQGAGNQPQHF
TGTGCCAGTAGTCGGCAGGGGGCCGGCAATCAGCCCCAGCATTTT
>TRBJ2-1|TRBD2|NA|TRBV5-4
CASSFILAGGMRTDEQFF
TGTGCCAGCAGCTTTATATTAGCGGGGGGTATGAGGACCGATGAGCAGTTCTTC
>TRBJ1-4|NA|few|TRBV5-1
CASSYGGSDEKLFF
TGCGCCAGCAGTTACGGAGGGTCAGATGAAAAACTGTTTTTT
>TRBJ1-1|TRBD1|NA|TRBV10-3
CAIKIGQGAEAFF
TGTGCCATCAAGATCGGACAGGGCGCTGAAGCTTTCTTT
>TRBJ2-2|NA|NA|TRBV5-4
CASSATAGELFF
TGTGCCAGCAGCGCCACTGCCGGGGAGCTGTTTTTT
>TRBJ2-3|TRBD2|NA|TRBV5-1
CASSLVTSGGGSTDTQYF
TGCGCCAGCAGCTTGGTTACAAGCGGGGGGGGTAGCACAGATACGCAGTATTTT
>TRBJ2-1|TRBD2|NA|TRBV5-1
CASSLGVAGNNEQFF
TGCGCCAGCAGCTTGGGGGTAGCGGGGAACAATGAGCAGTTCTTC